The rows below give T cell receptor beta chains drawn from one sample of a study of T cell repertoires in ileal Crohn's disease. The protocol was immunoSEQ multiplex PCR, while the TCRdb copy is restricted to in-frame clones and leaves out a portion. The repertoire holds approximately 30,000 clones, with around three quarters as singletons. The sample was ileal tissue. Receptors originate from an adult with Crohn's disease. CDR3s leave out the opening cysteine and the closing phenylalanine or tryptophan.

V gene	J gene	CDR3 protein
TRBV5-1	TRBJ1-6	ASSLESRNSPLH
TRBV6-5	TRBJ2-1	ASSYRGHSNNEQF
TRBV5-1	TRBJ1-1	ASSFSLQAPPF
TRBV29-1	TRBJ2-3	SVQDRGRSDTQY
TRBV5-5	TRBJ2-7	ASSLFGQNEQY
TRBV5-4	TRBJ2-5	ASSSGGARGTQY
TRBV7-9	TRBJ1-6	ASSPLTGNSPLH
TRBV19	TRBJ2-6	ASRPAGNRGLSGANVLT
TRBV2	TRBJ1-5	ASSRRDRGQPQH
TRBV18	TRBJ1-4	ASSSFTGTANEKLF
TRBV9	TRBJ2-3	ASSVEGDMGPFSTDTQY
TRBV29-1	TRBJ2-2	SVVRGFNTGELF
TRBV5-1	TRBJ1-1	ASSLGGLWTEAF
TRBV11-2	TRBJ2-7	ASSMSGAYEQY
TRBV30	TRBJ1-4	AWSVGTENEKLF
TRBV6-5	TRBJ1-5	ASSRQEGDQPQH
TRBV4-2	TRBJ2-5	ASSDIRGLAGGKETQY
TRBV5-6	TRBJ2-7	ASSSDRYSYEQY
TRBV18	TRBJ2-5	ASSPPGTRKETQY
TRBV7-2	TRBJ1-1	ASSLGAGIMNTEAF
TRBV6-5	TRBJ2-7	ASSSNYEQY
TRBV6-5	TRBJ1-5	ASSSGTVNQPQH
TRBV6-5	TRBJ2-7	ASSVLAGVEQY
TRBV19	TRBJ2-5	ASSNLGLAGAETQY
TRBV5-4	TRBJ2-6	ASSLGAGQGGGANVLT
TRBV11-1	TRBJ2-5	ASRPTEGGETQY
TRBV7-2	TRBJ2-1	ASSFSGSYNEQF
TRBV29-1	.	SVDIHCYEQY
TRBV19	TRBJ2-7	ASSYGLAAVYEQY
TRBV6-5	TRBJ1-5	ASSQDRDQPQH
TRBV5-6	TRBJ1-2	ASSYIGLGYT
TRBV11-2	TRBJ2-1	ASSLFQGRGSYNEQF
TRBV5-1	TRBJ2-5	ASSPLLAGGETQY
TRBV5-1	TRBJ2-3	ASSIVPGADTQY
TRBV6-1	TRBJ2-7	ASKPSGQGLYEQY
TRBV14	TRBJ1-1	ASSRKAGTTRRDTEAF
TRBV27	TRBJ1-1	ASSYDRGQAEAF
TRBV7-3	TRBJ1-1	ASSDGPMSPERAF
TRBV9	TRBJ1-2	ASARRGPRGDYGYT
TRBV13	TRBJ1-1	ASSVRTLNTEAF
TRBV7-2	.	ASSLRTDSYEQY
TRBV6-1	TRBJ1-2	ASSEASLAGIDGYT